This T cell receptor (beta chain) was recovered during a study of beta chain features in type 1 diabetes. Study details: In age, gender and cell yields, patients were similar to healthy donors.

Comments on this clone: What it binds is unknown.

Expressed TCRB transcripts got sequenced, as all isolated RNA was reverse transcribed. Data came from immunoSEQ multiplex PCR; TCRdb stores just in-frame clones and leaves some out. The sample consists of about 700,000 clones, roughly 13% of them appearing once. J gave up 5 bases and V 0 bases, and 12 bases lay outside the gene matches. Per the germline V gene, CDR1 is SGDLS and CDR2 is YYNGEE. This CDR3 is 18 amino acids long. The study's findings and limits: Any role of HLA type in TCRB rearrangement remained unresolved here. There was a possibility that cDNA sequencing over-represented cells with high TCR expression. Type 1 diabetes patients showed a moderate but significant shortening of TCRB CDR3s in all four CD4+ subsets.

The chain is built from TRBV9 and TRBJ2-5, with 11 bases identical to TRBD2. The TCR was taken from a man between 18 and 35 years old with type 1 diabetes. Sequences were obtained from naive CD4+ T cells from blood. Here the CDR3 reads CASSVVSSGGPKGETQYF. The CDR3 coding sequence is TGTGCCAGCAGCGTAGTTTCTAGCGGGGGGCCTAAGGGTGAGACCCAGTACTTC.